This is a list of T cell receptor beta chains from one sample in a study of blood T cell repertoires in COVID-19. The repertoire was sequenced with immunoSEQ multiplex PCR; TCRdb's copy has only in-frame clones and lacks some. The sample has roughly 250,000 clones; approximately 91% are singletons. The sequencing sample was made of peripheral blood. The receptors were gathered from a woman in her thirties or forties who had recovered from COVID-19. Each CDR3 is given with its conserved first and last residue. A D gene is named only where the DNA matches it firmly. Clone size is given for some rows only: seen once, a few or many times, or a class if the clone is expanded.

D gene | J gene | clone size | V gene | CDR3 protein | CDR3 DNA
- | TRBJ1-4 | - | TRBV21-1 | CASSKDALRGYEKLFF | TGTGCCAGCAGCAAAGACGCCCTGCGGGGATATGAAAAACTGTTTTTT
TRBD1 | TRBJ1-1 | once | TRBV2 | CASRGDRNTEAFF | TGTGCCAGCAGGGGGGACAGGAACACTGAAGCTTTCTTT
TRBD1 | TRBJ1-2 | - | TRBV16 | CASSQGIDRGGYGYTF | TGTGCCAGCAGCCAAGGGATAGACAGGGGAGGCTATGGCTACACCTTC
TRBD2 | TRBJ2-5 | once | TRBV7-3 | CASSSLAGGVETQYF | TGTGCCAGCAGTTCCCTAGCGGGAGGGGTGGAGACCCAGTACTTC
TRBD1 | TRBJ1-2 | once | TRBV28 | CATAPPGQGYGYTF | TGTGCCACCGCACCTCCGGGACAGGGGTACGGCTACACCTTC
- | TRBJ1-2 | - | TRBV5-4 | CASSSRRLGEGIGYTF | TGTGCCAGCAGCAGTCGTCGGCTGGGAGAAGGGATTGGCTACACCTTC
- | TRBJ1-4 | - | TRBV28 | CASRVGGGEKLFF | TGTGCCAGCAGGGTAGGGGGAGGGGAAAAACTGTTTTTT
TRBD1 | TRBJ2-7 | - | TRBV10-3 | CAISELTGGQGKQYF | TGTGCCATCAGTGAACTGACAGGGGGCCAAGGGAAGCAGTACTTC
- | TRBJ1-6 | - | TRBV6-1 | CASSEGAGNYNSPLHF | TGTGCCAGCAGTGAAGGGGCAGGGAACTATAATTCACCCCTCCACTTT
TRBD1 | TRBJ2-5 | - | TRBV3-1/TRBV3-2 | CASSSRDSPSQETQYF | TGTGCCAGCAGCTCCCGGGACAGTCCAAGCCAAGAGACCCAGTACTTC
- | TRBJ2-1 | - | TRBV28 | CASSLRSRGEQFF | TGTGCCAGCAGTCTTAGGTCGAGAGGTGAGCAGTTCTTC
- | TRBJ1-1 | once | TRBV15 | CATSRKTGVHTEAFF | TGTGCCACCAGCCGCAAAACGGGGGTGCACACTGAAGCTTTCTTT
TRBD2 | TRBJ2-7 | - | TRBV13 | CASSVLAVSYEQYF | TGTGCCAGCAGCGTACTAGCGGTATCCTACGAGCAGTACTTC
- | TRBJ1-5 | - | TRBV28 | CASSLGRAGSNQPQHF | TGTGCCAGCAGTTTGGGCAGGGCCGGTAGCAATCAGCCCCAGCATTTT
- | TRBJ2-7 | - | TRBV6-1 | CASSEPTEYSYEQYF | TGTGCCAGCAGTGAACCGACAGAGTACTCCTACGAGCAGTACTTC
TRBD1 | TRBJ1-1 | - | TRBV7-3 | CASSLTGQGSTEAFF | TGTGCCAGCAGCTTAACTGGACAGGGAAGCACTGAAGCTTTCTTT
- | TRBJ2-1 | few | TRBV5-1 | CASSLDQKDNNEQFF | TGCGCCAGCAGCTTGGACCAGAAAGATAACAATGAGCAGTTCTTC
TRBD1 | TRBJ1-5 | - | TRBV2 | CASRETGVPNQPQHF | TGTGCCAGCAGAGAAACAGGGGTTCCAAATCAGCCCCAGCATTTT
- | TRBJ2-4 | - | TRBV7-3 | CASSLAGEIGNIQYF | TGTGCCAGCAGCTTAGCAGGGGAGATCGGAAACATTCAGTACTTC
- | TRBJ2-1 | - | TRBV5-5 | CASSTGGHNEQFF | TGTGCCAGCAGCACGGGGGGCCACAATGAGCAGTTCTTC
- | TRBJ1-1 | few | TRBV18 | CASSTREDTEAFF | TGTGCCAGCTCCACCAGGGAAGACACTGAAGCTTTCTTT